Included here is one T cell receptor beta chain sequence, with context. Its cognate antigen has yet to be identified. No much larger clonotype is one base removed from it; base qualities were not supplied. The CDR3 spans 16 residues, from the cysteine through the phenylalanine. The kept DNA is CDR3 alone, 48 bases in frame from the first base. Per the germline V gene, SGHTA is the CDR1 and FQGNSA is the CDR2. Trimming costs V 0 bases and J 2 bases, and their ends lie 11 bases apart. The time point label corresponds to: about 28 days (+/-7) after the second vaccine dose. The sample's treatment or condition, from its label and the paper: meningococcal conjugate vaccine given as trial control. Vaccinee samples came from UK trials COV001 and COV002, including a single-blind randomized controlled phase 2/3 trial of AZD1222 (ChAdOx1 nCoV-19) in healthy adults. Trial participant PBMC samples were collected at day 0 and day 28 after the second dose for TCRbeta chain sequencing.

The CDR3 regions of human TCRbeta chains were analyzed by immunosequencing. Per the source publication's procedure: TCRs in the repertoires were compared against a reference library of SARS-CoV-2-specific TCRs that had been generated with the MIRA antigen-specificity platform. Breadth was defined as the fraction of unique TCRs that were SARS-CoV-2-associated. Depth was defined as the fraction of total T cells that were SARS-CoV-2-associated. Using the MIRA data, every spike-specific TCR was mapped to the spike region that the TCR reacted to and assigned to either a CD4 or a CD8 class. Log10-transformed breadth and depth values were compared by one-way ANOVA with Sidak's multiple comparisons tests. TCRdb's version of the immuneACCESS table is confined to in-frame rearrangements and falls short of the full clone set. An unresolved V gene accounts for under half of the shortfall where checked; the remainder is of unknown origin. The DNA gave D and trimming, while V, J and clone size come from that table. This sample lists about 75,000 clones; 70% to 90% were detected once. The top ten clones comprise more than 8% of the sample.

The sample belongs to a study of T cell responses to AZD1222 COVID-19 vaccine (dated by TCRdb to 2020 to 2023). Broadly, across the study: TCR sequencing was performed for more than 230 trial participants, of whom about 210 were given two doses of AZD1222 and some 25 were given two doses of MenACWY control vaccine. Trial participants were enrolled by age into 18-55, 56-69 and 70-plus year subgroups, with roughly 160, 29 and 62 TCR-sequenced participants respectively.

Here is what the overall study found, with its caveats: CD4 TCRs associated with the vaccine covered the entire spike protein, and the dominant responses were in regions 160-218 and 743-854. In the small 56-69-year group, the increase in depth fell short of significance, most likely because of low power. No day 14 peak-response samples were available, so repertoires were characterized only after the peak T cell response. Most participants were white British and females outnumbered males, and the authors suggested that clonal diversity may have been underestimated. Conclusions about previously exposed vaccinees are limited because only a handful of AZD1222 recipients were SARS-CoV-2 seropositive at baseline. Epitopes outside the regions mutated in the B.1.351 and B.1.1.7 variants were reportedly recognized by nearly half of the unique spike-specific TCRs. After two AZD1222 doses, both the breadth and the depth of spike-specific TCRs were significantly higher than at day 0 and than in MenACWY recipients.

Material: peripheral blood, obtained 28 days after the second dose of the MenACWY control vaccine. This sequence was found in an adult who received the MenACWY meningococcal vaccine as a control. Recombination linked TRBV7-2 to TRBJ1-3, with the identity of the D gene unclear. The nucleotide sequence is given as TGTGCCAGCAGCTTAGCGCCTTCGGTGACTGGAAACACCATATATTTT. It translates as CASSLAPSVTGNTIYF.